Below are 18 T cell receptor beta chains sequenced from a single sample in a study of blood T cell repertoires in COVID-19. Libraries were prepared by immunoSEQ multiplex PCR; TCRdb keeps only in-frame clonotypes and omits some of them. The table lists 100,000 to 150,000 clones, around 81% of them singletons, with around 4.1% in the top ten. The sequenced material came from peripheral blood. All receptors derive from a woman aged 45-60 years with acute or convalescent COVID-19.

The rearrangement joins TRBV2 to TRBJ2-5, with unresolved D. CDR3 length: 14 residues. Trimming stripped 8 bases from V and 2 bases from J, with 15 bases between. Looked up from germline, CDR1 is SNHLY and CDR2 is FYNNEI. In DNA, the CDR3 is TGTGCCAGCTCCTTTTCCGGTTTGCAAGAGACCCAGTACTTC. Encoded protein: CASSFSGLQETQYF.

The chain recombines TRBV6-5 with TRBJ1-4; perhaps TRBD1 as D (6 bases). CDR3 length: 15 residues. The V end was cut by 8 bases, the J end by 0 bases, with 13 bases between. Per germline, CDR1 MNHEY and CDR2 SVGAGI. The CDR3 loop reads CASHGGPATNEKLFF. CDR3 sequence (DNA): TGTGCCAGCCATGGGGGCCCCGCAACTAATGAAAAACTGTTTTTT.

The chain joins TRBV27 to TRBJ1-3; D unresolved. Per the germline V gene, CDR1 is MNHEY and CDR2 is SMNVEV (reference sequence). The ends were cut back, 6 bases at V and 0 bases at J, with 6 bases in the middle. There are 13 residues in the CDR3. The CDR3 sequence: CASRDFSGNTIYF. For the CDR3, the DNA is TGTGCCAGCAGGGACTTCTCTGGAAACACCATATATTTT.

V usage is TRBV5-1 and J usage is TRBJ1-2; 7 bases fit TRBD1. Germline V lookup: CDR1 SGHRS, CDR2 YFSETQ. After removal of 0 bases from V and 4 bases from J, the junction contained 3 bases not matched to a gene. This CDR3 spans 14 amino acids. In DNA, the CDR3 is TGCGCCAGCAGCTTGGCTCCAGGGGGCTATGGCTACACCTTC. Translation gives CASSLAPGGYGYTF.

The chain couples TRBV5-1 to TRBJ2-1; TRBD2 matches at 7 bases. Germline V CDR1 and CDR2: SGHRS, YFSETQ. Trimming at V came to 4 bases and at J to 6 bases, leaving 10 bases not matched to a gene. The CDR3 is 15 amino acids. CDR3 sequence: CASSVVAGSVNEQFF. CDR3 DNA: TGCGCCAGCAGCGTTGTAGCGGGTTCTGTCAATGAGCAGTTCTTC.

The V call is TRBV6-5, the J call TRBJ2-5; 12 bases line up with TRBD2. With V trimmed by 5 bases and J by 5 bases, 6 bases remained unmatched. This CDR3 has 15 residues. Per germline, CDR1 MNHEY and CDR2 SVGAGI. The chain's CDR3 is CASSLRGTSGETQYF. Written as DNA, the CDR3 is TGTGCCAGCAGTCTCCGGGGGACTAGCGGGGAGACCCAGTACTTC.

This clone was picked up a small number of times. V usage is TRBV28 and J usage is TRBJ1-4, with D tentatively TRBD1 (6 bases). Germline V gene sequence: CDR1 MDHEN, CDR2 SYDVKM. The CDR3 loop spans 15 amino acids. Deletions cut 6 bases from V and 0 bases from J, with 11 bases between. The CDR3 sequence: CASRDSSATNEKLFF. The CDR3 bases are TGTGCCAGCAGGGACAGCTCAGCAACTAATGAAAAACTGTTTTTT.

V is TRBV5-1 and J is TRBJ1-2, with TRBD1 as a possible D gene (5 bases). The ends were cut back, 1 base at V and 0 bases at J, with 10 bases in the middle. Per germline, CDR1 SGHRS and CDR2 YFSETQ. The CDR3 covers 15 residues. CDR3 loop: CASSLQGLANYGYTF. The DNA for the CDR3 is TGCGCCAGCAGCTTGCAGGGCTTAGCTAACTATGGCTACACCTTC.

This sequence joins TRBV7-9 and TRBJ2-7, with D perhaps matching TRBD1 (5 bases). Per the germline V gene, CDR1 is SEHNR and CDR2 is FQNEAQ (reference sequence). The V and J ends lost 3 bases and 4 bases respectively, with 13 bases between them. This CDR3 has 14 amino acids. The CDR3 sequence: CASSFWGPGYEQYF. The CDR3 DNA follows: TGTGCCAGCAGCTTTTGGGGCCCCGGGTACGAGCAGTACTTC.

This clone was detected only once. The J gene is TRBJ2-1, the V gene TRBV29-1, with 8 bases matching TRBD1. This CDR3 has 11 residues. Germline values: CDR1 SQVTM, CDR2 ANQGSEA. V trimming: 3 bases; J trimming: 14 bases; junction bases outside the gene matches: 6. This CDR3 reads CSVEGQEEKFF. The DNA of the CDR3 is TGCAGCGTTGAGGGACAGGAAGAGAAGTTCTTC.

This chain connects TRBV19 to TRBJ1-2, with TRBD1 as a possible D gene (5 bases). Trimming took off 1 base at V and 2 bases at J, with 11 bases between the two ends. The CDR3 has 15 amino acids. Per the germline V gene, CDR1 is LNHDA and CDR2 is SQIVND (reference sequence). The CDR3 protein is CASSIARAGNYGYTF. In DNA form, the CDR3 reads TGTGCCAGTAGTATAGCTCGGGCAGGGAACTATGGCTACACCTTC.

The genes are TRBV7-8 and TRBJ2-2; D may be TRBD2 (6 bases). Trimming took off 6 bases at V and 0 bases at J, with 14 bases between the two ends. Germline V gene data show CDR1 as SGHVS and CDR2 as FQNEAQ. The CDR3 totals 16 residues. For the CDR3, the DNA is TGTGCCAGCAGACCCCGGCGGGGTACGAACACCGGGGAGCTGTTTTTT. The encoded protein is CASRPRRGTNTGELFF.

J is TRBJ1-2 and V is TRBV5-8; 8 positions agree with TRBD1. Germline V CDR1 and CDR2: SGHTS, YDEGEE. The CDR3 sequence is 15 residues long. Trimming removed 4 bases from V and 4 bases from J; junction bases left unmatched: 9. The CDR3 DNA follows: TGTGCCAGCAGCCCTTCCGGGACAGGAGTCTATGGCTACACCTTC. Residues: CASSPSGTGVYGYTF.

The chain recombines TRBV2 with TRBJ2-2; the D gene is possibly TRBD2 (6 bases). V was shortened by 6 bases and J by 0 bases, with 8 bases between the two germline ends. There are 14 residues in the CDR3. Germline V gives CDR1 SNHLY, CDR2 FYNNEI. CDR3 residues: CASRGGSNTGELFF. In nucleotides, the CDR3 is TGTGCCAGCAGGGGGGGTTCGAACACCGGGGAGCTGTTTTTT.

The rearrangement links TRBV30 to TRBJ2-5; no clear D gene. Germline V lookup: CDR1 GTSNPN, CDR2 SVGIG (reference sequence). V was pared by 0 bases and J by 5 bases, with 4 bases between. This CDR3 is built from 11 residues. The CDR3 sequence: CAWSVSETQYF. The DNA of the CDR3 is TGTGCCTGGAGTGTCTCGGAGACCCAGTACTTC. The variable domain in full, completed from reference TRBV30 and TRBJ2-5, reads SQTIHQWPATLVQPVGSPLSLECTVEGTSNPNLYWYRQAAGRGLQLLFYSVGIGQISSEVPQNLSASRPQDRQFILSSKKLLLSDSGFYLCAWSVSETQYFGPGTRLLVL.

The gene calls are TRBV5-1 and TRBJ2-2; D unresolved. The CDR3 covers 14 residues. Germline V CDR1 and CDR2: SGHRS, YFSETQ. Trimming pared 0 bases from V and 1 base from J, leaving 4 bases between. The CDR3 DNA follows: TGCGCCAGCAGCTTGGCCCAGAACACCGGGGAGCTGTTTTTT. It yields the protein CASSLAQNTGELFF.

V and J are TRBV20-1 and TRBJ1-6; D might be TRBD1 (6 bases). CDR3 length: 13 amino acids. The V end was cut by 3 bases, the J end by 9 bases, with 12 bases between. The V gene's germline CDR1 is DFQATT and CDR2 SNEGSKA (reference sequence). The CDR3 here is CSASAQGPSPLHF. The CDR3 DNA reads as TGCAGTGCTAGTGCGCAGGGGCCTTCACCCCTCCACTTT.

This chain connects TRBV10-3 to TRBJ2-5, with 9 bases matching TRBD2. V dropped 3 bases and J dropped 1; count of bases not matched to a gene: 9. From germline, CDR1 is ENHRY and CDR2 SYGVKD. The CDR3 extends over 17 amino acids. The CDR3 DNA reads TGTGCCATCAGTGAAGAGGTAGCGGGAGAGGGCCAAGAGACCCAGTACTTC. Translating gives CAISEEVAGEGQETQYF.